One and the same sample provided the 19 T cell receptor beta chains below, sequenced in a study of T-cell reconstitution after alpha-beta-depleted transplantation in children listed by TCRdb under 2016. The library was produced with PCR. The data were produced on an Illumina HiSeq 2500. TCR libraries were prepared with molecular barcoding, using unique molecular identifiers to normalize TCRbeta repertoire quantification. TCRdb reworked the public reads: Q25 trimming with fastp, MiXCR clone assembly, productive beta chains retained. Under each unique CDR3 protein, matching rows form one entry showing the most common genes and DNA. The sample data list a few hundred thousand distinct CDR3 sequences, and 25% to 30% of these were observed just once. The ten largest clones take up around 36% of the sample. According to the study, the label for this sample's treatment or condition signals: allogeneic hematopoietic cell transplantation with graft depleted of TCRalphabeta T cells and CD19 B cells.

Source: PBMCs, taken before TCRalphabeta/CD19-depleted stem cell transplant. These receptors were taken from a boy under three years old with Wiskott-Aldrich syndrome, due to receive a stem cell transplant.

The CDR3 sequence is CASSKERDGYTF. CDR3 nucleotides: TGTGCCAGCAGCAAAGAACGCGATGGCTACACCTTC. The chain employs TRBV21-1 and TRBJ1-2. TRBV21-1 corresponds to a pseudogene. This CDR3 comprises 12 residues.

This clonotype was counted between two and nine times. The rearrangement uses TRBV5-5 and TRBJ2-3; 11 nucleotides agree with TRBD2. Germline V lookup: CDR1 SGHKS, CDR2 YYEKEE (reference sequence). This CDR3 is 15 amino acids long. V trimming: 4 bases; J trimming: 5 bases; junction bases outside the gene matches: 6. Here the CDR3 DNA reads TGTGCCAGCAGCCTTAGCGGGAGGGCCATAGATACGCAGTATTTT. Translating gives CASSLSGRAIDTQYF.

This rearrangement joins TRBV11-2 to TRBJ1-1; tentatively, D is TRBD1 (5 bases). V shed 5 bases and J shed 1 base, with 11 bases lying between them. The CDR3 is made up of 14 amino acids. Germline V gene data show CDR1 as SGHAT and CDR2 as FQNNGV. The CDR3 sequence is CASSKGWRNTEAFF. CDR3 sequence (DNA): TGTGCCAGCAGCAAGGGGTGGCGGAACACTGAAGCTTTCTTT. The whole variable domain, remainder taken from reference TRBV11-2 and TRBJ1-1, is EAGVAQSPRYKIIEKRQSVAFWCNPISGHATLYWYQQILGQGPKLLIQFQNNGVVDDSQLPKDRFSAERLKGVDSTLKIQPAKLEDSAVYLCASSKGWRNTEAFFGQGTRLTVV.

CDR3 DNA: TGTGCCAGCAGCTTATTTGATCGACTAGCGGTTTTAAATGAGCAGTTCTTC. Amino acids: CASSLFDRLAVLNEQFF. The gene calls are TRBV7-2 and TRBJ2-1, with 9 bases matching TRBD2. Unmatched junction bases numbered 12, after V lost 2 bases and J lost 7 bases. CDR3 size: 17 residues. In germline, CDR1 is SGHTA, CDR2 FQGNSA.

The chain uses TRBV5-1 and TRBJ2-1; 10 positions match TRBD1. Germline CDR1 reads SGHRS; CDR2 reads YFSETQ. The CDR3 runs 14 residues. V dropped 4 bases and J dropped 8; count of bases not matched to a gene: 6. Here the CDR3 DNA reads TGCGCCAGCAGCCTGGGGACAGGGGAGGATGAGCAGTTCTTC. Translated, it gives CASSLGTGEDEQFF. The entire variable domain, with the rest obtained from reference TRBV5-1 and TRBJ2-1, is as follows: KAGVTQTPRYLIKTRGQQVTLSCSPISGHRSVSWYQQTPGQGLQFLFEYFSETQRNKGNFPGRFSGRQFSNSRSEMNVSTLELGDSALYLCASSLGTGEDEQFFGPGTRLTVL.

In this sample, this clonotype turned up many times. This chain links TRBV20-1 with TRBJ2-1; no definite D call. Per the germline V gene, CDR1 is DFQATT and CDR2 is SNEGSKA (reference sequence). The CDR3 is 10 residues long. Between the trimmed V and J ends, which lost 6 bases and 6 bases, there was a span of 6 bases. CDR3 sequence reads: CSALGNEQFF. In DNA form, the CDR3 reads TGCAGTGCGCTGGGCAATGAGCAGTTCTTC.

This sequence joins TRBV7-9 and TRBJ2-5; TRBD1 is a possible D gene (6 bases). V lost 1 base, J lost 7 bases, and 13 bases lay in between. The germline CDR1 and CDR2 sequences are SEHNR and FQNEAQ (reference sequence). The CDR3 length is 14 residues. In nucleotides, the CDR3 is TGTGCCAGCAGCTTAGGGCAGGGGCGTTTGACCCAGTACTTC. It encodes CASSLGQGRLTQYF.

CDR3: CASSELGLGETQYF. The CDR3 DNA is TGCGCCAGCAGTGAGCTAGGACTTGGAGAGACCCAGTACTTC. This chain uses TRBV10-2 with TRBJ2-5; tentatively, D is TRBD2 (5 bases). This CDR3 comprises 14 residues. The ends were cut back, 2 bases at V and 4 bases at J, with 11 bases in the middle. Per the germline V gene, CDR1 is WSHSY and CDR2 is SAAADI.

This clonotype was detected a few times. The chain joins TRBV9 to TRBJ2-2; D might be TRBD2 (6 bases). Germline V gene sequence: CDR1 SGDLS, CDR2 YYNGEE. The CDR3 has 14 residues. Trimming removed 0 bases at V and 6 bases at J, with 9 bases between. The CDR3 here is CASSVVSGAGELFF. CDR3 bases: TGTGCCAGCAGCGTAGTTTCGGGGGCCGGGGAGCTGTTTTTT.

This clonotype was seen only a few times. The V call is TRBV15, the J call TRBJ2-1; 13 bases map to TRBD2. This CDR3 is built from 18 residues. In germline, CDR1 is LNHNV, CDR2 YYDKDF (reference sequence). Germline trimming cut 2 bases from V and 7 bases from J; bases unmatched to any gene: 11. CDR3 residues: CATSRPQGLAGTLNEQFF. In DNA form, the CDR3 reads TGTGCCACCAGCAGACCCCAGGGACTAGCGGGAACCCTAAATGAGCAGTTCTTC.

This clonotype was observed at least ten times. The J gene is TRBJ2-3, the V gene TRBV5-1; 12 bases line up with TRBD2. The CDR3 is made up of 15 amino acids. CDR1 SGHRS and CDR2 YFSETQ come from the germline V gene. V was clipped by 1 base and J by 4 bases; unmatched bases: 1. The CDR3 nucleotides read TGCGCCAGCAGCTTGCTAGCGGGAGGGCCAGATACGCAGTATTTT. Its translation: CASSLLAGGPDTQYF. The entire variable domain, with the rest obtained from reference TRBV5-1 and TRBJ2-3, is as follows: KAGVTQTPRYLIKTRGQQVTLSCSPISGHRSVSWYQQTPGQGLQFLFEYFSETQRNKGNFPGRFSGRQFSNSRSEMNVSTLELGDSALYLCASSLLAGGPDTQYFGPGTRLTVL.

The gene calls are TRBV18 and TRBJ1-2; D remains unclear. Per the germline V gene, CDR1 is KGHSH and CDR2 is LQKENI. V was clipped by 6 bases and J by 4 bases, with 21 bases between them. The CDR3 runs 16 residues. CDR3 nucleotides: TGTGCCAGCTCCCCTTCCCGGCCACAGTGGGGCTATGGCTACACCTTC. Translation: CASSPSRPQWGYGYTF.

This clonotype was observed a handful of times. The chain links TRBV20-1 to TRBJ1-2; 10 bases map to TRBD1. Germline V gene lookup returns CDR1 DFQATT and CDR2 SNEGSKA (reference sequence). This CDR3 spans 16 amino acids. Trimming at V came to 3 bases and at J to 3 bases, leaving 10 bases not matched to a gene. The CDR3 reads CSASKTGGRWDYGYTF. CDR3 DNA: TGCAGTGCTAGCAAGACAGGGGGCAGGTGGGACTATGGCTACACCTTC.

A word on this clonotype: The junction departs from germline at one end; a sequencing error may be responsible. In DNA, the CDR3 is TGTGCCATAACAGGGGGAAGTTCCTACACTGAGCAGTTCTTC. This gives the protein CAITGGSSYTEQFF. V usage is TRBV10-3 and J usage is TRBJ2-1, with 8 bases aligning to TRBD1. The CDR3 extends over 14 amino acids. CDR1 ENHRY and CDR2 SYGVKD come from the germline V gene.

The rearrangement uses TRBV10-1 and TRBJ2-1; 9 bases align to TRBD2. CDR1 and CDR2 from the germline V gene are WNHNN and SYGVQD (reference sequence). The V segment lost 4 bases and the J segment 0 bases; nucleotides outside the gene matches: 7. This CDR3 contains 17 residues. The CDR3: CASSGASGRCSYNEQFF. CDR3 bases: TGCGCCAGCAGTGGTGCGAGCGGGAGGTGCTCCTACAATGAGCAGTTCTTC.

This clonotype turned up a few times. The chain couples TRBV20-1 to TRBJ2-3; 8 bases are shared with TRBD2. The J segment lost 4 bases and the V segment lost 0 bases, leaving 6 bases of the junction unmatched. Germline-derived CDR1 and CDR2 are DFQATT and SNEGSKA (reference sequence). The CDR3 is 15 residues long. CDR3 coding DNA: TGCAGTGCTAGAGATCGGCGGGAGGCCTCAGATACGCAGTATTTT. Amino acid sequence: CSARDRREASDTQYF.

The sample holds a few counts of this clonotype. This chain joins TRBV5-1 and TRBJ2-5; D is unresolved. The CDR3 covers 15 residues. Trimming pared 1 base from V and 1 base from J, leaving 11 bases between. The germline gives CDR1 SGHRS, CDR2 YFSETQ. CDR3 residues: CASSLLRLGQETQYF. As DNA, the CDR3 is TGCGCCAGCAGCTTGCTCAGGTTGGGCCAAGAGACCCAGTACTTC.

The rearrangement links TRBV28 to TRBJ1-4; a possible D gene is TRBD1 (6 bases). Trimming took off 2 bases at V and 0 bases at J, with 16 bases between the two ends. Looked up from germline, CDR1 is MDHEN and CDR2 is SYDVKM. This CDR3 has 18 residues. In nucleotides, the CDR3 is TGTGCCAGCAGTTTAGGGGGGCCCAGGACAGCAACTAATGAAAAACTGTTTTTT. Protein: CASSLGGPRTATNEKLFF.

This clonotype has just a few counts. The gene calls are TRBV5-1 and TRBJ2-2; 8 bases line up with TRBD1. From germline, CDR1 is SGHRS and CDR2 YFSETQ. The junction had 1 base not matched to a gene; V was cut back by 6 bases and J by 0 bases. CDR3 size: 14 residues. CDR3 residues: CASKTGANTGELFF. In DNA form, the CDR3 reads TGCGCCAGCAAGACAGGGGCGAACACCGGGGAGCTGTTTTTT.